This entry is about one TCR beta chain. Its target is not known. Here immunoSEQ multiplex PCR was the method, and the copy in TCRdb shows in-frame clones only, minus some. The data show approximately 2.5 million clones, over 85% seen once. The data were obtained in a study of shared clonotypes between healthy human individuals. Overall study results and limits: Tissues were not sampled, only blood, and their repertoires likely differ.

Only Caucasian adults living in Nashville, Tennessee served as donors. With V trimmed by 3 bases and J by 4 bases, 5 bases remained unmatched. The CDR3 has 14 residues. Germline V gene sequence: CDR1 MDHEN, CDR2 SYDVKM. The sequenced sample was naive CD4+ T cells from PBMCs. Subset specified: CD45RA+ positively selected. The genes are TRBV28 and TRBJ2-7; 8 bases align to TRBD1. This receptor was identified in a man between 18 and 29 years old in good health. Some clones in this sample may be carry-over from other donors' samples. In DNA, the CDR3 is TGTGCCAGCAGTTTCACAGGGGGTTGGTACGAGCAGTACTTC. Its translation: CASSFTGGWYEQYF.